This passage covers 3 T cell receptor beta chains from one sample sequenced in a study of beta chain features in type 1 diabetes (dated by TCRdb to the late 2010s). The library was generated by the immunoSEQ multiplex PCR assay. The entire isolated RNA was reverse transcribed using the High Capacity cDNA Reverse Transcription Kit, and thus expressed TCRB transcripts were sequenced. TCRdb's version of the immuneACCESS table is confined to in-frame rearrangements and falls short of the full clone set. An unresolved V gene accounts for under half of the shortfall where checked; the remainder is of unknown origin. The sample table holds 150,000 to 170,000 clones, of which less than 9.5% were seen once. The ten largest clones represent 0.55% to 0.75% of the sample. Source material: central memory CD4+ T cells from blood. All receptors derive from a man aged 18-30 years in good health.

This clone was counted a few times. CDR3 in amino acids: CAIMSQRGNTDTQYF. The CDR3 DNA follows: TGTGCCATCATGAGCCAGCGGGGGAACACAGATACGCAGTATTTT. This chain uses TRBV10-3 with TRBJ2-3; 8 bases match TRBD2. The CDR3 contains 15 residues. V was pared by 7 bases and J by 2 bases, with 8 bases of the junction left unmatched. CDR1 ENHRY and CDR2 SYGVKD come from the germline V gene.

This clone was counted ten times or more. The rearrangement joins TRBV7-9 to TRBJ2-1, with D unclear. Germline V gives CDR1 SEHNR, CDR2 FQNEAQ (reference sequence). This CDR3 has 11 residues. V dropped 8 bases and J dropped 8 bases, with 10 bases sitting between them. CDR3 sequence: CASGYQDEQFF. DNA for the CDR3: TGTGCCAGCGGATACCAGGATGAGCAGTTCTTC.

There are a few counts of this clone. The V gene is TRBV19, the J gene TRBJ2-3; 7 bases align to TRBD2. The V segment lost 3 bases and the J segment 4 bases; nucleotides outside the gene matches: 4. This CDR3 is built from 14 residues. Germline lookup yields CDR1 LNHDA and CDR2 SQIVND (reference sequence). The CDR3 nucleotides read TGTGCCAGTAGTATGGGACTACCTTCAGATACGCAGTATTTT. Its protein is CASSMGLPSDTQYF.